These 19 T cell receptor beta chains share one sample of origin, sequenced in a study of identical twins. TCRdb redid the calling of the 5' RACE reads with MiXCR, one entry per CDR3 protein. The sample records 420,000 or so distinct CDR3 sequences, about a fifth being singletons. The sample comprised naive T cells sorted from blood. The receptors here all came from a man aged 50 to 60 in good health.

The gene calls are TRBV18 and TRBJ2-1; the match to TRBD2 covers 12 bases. Trimming cost V 6 bases and J 2 bases; bases outside gene matches: 8. The germline gives CDR1 KGHSH, CDR2 LQKENI. This CDR3 spans 17 amino acids. CDR3 in amino acids: CASSRSTSGSTYNEQFF. CDR3 coding DNA: TGTGCCAGCTCCCGCTCGACTAGCGGGAGTACCTACAATGAGCAGTTCTTC.

This clonotype was picked up many times. The V and J genes are TRBV5-1 and TRBJ2-1; D is undetermined. The V gene lost 1 base and the J gene lost 6 bases, with 2 bases spanning the gap. The CDR3 covers 11 residues. The germline gives CDR1 SGHRS, CDR2 YFSETQ. Written as DNA, the CDR3 is TGCGCCAGCAGCTTGACCAATGAGCAGTTCTTC. The encoded protein is CASSLTNEQFF.

This clonotype occurred a few times. This chain links TRBV7-2 with TRBJ2-3; TRBD2 matches at 14 bases. This CDR3 has 16 residues. Germline V gene data show CDR1 as SGHTA and CDR2 as FQGNSA. V was clipped by 5 bases and J by 4 bases; unmatched bases: 5. CDR3 sequence reads: CASSPGLAGAADTQYF. In nucleotides, the CDR3 is TGTGCCAGCAGCCCGGGACTAGCGGGAGCGGCAGATACGCAGTATTTT.

Many counts were recorded for this clonotype. The chain employs TRBV20-1 and TRBJ2-3; 7 positions agree with TRBD2. V lost 0 bases to trimming and J lost 0 bases; unmatched junction nucleotides: 3. The CDR3 contains 15 residues. The germline CDR1 and CDR2 sequences are DFQATT and SNEGSKA (reference sequence). This chain's CDR3 is CSARDPGGSTDTQYF. The CDR3 coding sequence is TGCAGTGCTAGAGATCCGGGGGGAAGCACAGATACGCAGTATTTT.

This clonotype was detected only a few times. J is TRBJ2-5 and V is TRBV6-5, with D possibly TRBD1 on 6 matching bases. Per germline, CDR1 MNHEY and CDR2 SVGAGI. This CDR3 comprises 13 residues. The V end was cut by 3 bases, the J end by 5 bases, with 10 bases between. CDR3 residues: CASSYTGRETQYF. CDR3 sequence (DNA): TGTGCCAGCAGTTATACAGGGCGCGAGACCCAGTACTTC.

The chain is built from TRBV20-1 and TRBJ2-5; TRBD1 might be the D (6 bases). Per the germline V gene, CDR1 is DFQATT and CDR2 is SNEGSKA (reference sequence). CDR3 size: 14 residues. V lost 0 bases and J 0 bases, leaving 8 bases between the germline ends. The CDR3: CSAREGANQETQYF. DNA of the CDR3: TGCAGTGCTAGAGAGGGGGCGAACCAAGAGACCCAGTACTTC.

This clonotype came up a few times. The chain links TRBV4-3 to TRBJ1-1; D is undetermined. The CDR3 totals 15 residues. The V end was cut by 1 base, the J end by 3 bases, with 12 bases between. Looked up from germline, CDR1 is LGHNA and CDR2 is YSLEER. CDR3 sequence: CASSQGRGMDTEAFF. The DNA for the CDR3 is TGCGCCAGCAGCCAAGGACGGGGTATGGACACTGAAGCTTTCTTT.

V and J are TRBV5-6 and TRBJ2-1, with D maybe TRBD1 (5 bases). In germline, CDR1 is SGHDT, CDR2 YYEEEE. This CDR3 contains 18 residues. The V and J ends lost 4 bases and 5 bases respectively, with 25 bases between them. This CDR3 is CASSPVLLDRGWDNEQFF. CDR3 nucleotide sequence: TGTGCCAGCAGCCCCGTGTTGCTTGATAGGGGTTGGGACAATGAGCAGTTCTTC.

This chain connects TRBV4-2 to TRBJ1-1; the match to TRBD1 covers 7 bases. Germline CDR1 and CDR2: LGHNA and YNFKEQ. CDR3 length equals 19 residues. The V gene end was trimmed by 6 bases and the J gene end by 0 bases; junction bases not matched to a gene: 19. The CDR3 spells CASRPDNYQGQRLNTEAFF. CDR3 nucleotide sequence: TGTGCCAGCAGGCCTGACAACTATCAGGGACAGCGTTTGAACACTGAAGCTTTCTTT.

The rearrangement joins TRBV28 to TRBJ2-3; no reliable D call. V gave up 6 bases and J gave up 0 bases, with 13 bases separating them. CDR3 size: 15 residues. The V gene's germline CDR1 is MDHEN and CDR2 SYDVKM. CDR3 bases: TGTGCCAGCAGACCCCGGCGACCTAGCACAGATACGCAGTATTTT. Translating gives CASRPRRPSTDTQYF. Full variable domain (missing parts from reference TRBV28 and TRBJ2-3): DVKVTQSSRYLVKRTGEKVFLECVQDMDHENMFWYRQDPGLGLRLIYFSYDVKMKEKGDIPEGYSVSREKKERFSLILESASTNQTSMYLCASRPRRPSTDTQYFGPGTRLTVL.

This clonotype was counted many times. This chain uses TRBV7-9 with TRBJ2-7; D gene ambiguous. CDR3 length: 11 residues. The V end lost 2 bases, the J end lost 6 bases, and 5 bases lay between the germline ends. CDR1 is SEHNR, CDR2 FQNEAQ, per germline (reference sequence). In nucleotides, the CDR3 is TGTGCCAGCAGCTTATATGTCGAGCAGTACTTC. Encoded protein: CASSLYVEQYF. The full variable domain, rest sourced from reference TRBV7-9 and TRBJ2-7, is DTGVSQNPRHKITKRGQNVTFRCDPISEHNRLYWYRQTLGQGPEFLTYFQNEAQLEKSRLLSDRFSAERPKGSFSTLEIQRTEQGDSAMYLCASSLYVEQYFGPGTRLTVT.

The chain recombines TRBV11-2 with TRBJ2-1, with unresolved D. This CDR3 spans 13 amino acids. Trimming pared 1 base from V and 9 bases from J, leaving 10 bases between. Germline V CDR1 and CDR2: SGHAT, FQNNGV. CDR3 in amino acids: CASSLAGGFEQFF. The CDR3 bases are TGTGCCAGCAGCTTAGCCGGCGGCTTTGAGCAGTTCTTC.

This clonotype was recorded many times. The V call is TRBV11-2, the J call TRBJ2-3; 7 bases map to TRBD1. Germline V gives CDR1 SGHAT, CDR2 FQNNGV. The CDR3 consists of 15 residues. The junction had 11 bases not matched to a gene; V was cut back by 5 bases and J by 6 bases. The CDR3 region is CASSLPDRALDTQYF. The CDR3 nucleotides read TGTGCCAGCAGCCTACCCGACAGGGCGCTGGATACGCAGTATTTT.

DNA for the CDR3: TGTGCCACCAGCAGGGGATCGGGCAGGGGAAGTTACGAGCAGTACTTC. It yields the protein CATSRGSGRGSYEQYF. The chain employs TRBV15 and TRBJ2-7; possible D gene TRBD1, 6 bases. V was clipped by 3 bases and J by 4 bases, with 19 bases between them. Per germline, CDR1 LNHNV and CDR2 YYDKDF (reference sequence). The CDR3 sequence is 16 residues long.

This clonotype was counted a few times. The V call is TRBV12-3 or TRBV12-4, the J call TRBJ2-5; tentative D call: TRBD2 (5 bases). This CDR3 is built from 13 residues. The V and J ends lost 3 bases and 3 bases respectively, with 8 bases between them. The CDR3, as DNA: TGTGCCAGCAGTTTTGGACTGGAAGAGACCCAGTACTTC. Translating gives CASSFGLEETQYF.

This clonotype came up a few times. CDR3 region: CASSYRATYEQYF. The CDR3 DNA follows: TGTGCCAGCAGTTACAGGGCTACCTACGAGCAGTACTTC. The V call is TRBV6-5, the J call TRBJ2-7; D not resolved. Trimming cost V 2 bases and J 2 bases, with 7 bases left between them. The CDR3 runs 13 residues. Germline V gene sequence: CDR1 MNHEY, CDR2 SVGAGI.

This chain uses TRBV12-3 or TRBV12-4 with TRBJ2-7; D gene unclear. The V and J ends lost 1 base and 5 bases respectively, with 12 bases between them. CDR3 length: 14 amino acids. CDR3 DNA sequence: TGTGCCAGCAGTTTAGGCTCGCTCGTCGACGAGCAGTACTTC. The encoded protein is CASSLGSLVDEQYF.

This sequence joins TRBV6-1 and TRBJ2-2, with D possibly being TRBD1 (5 bases). V was trimmed by 9 bases and J by 6 bases, leaving 17 bases between them. Germline CDR1 is MNHNS and CDR2 is SASEGT. The CDR3 length is 14 residues. The CDR3: CARSLLRGPGELFF. In DNA, the CDR3 is TGTGCCAGAAGCCTTCTTAGGGGCCCCGGGGAGCTGTTTTTT.

This clonotype was seen more than once but under ten times. The CDR3 DNA follows: TGTGCCAGCAGTTTTAACAGGGGAGGGCCCCAGCATTTT. It encodes CASSFNRGGPQHF. This chain uses TRBV6-5 with TRBJ1-5; 7 nucleotides match TRBD1. This CDR3 region has 13 residues. The germline gives CDR1 MNHEY, CDR2 SVGAGI. The junction had 6 bases not matched to a gene; V was cut back by 4 bases and J by 9 bases.